This record covers a single TCR beta chain. Its specificity is not known. This specimen belongs to a study of T cells in tumors after PD-1 blockade. In the study overall: Daily vismodegib 150 mg continued in a subset of anti-PD-1-treated patients.

The CDR3 loop spans 15 amino acids. Assay used: immunoSEQ multiplex PCR; TCRdb lists only in-frame clones, some missing. The table lists approximately 59,000 clones, roughly 75% of them singletons. Study-level findings and limits: Peripheral recruitment is suggested, as some novel exhausted tumor clones were in pre-treatment blood.

The specimen comprised PBMCs, sampled before anti-PD-1 treatment. The receptor comes from a human donor with basal cell carcinoma. The rearrangement joins TRBV21-1 to TRBJ1-4. TRBV21-1 is labeled a pseudogene. The CDR3 bases are TGTGCCAGCAGCAAAGTCCGTCGGACTAATGAAAAACTGTTTTTT. Translated: CASSKVRRTNEKLFF.